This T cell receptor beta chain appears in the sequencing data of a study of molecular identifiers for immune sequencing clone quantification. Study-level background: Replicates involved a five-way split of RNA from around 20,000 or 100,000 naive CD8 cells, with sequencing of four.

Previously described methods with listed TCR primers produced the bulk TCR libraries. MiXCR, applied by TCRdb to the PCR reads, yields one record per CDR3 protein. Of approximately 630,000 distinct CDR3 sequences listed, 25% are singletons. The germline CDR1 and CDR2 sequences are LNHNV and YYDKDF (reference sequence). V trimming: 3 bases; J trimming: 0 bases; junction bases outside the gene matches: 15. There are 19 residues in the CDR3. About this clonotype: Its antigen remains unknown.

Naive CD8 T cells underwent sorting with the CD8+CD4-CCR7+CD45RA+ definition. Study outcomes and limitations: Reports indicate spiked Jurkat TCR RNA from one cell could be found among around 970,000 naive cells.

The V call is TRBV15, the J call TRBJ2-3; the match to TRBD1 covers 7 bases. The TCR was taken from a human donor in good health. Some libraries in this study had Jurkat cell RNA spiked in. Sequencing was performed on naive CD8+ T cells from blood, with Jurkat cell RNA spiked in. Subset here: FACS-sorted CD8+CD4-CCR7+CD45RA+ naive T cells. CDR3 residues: CATSRTQGMNFPSTDTQYF. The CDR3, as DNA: TGTGCCACCAGCAGGACACAGGGGATGAACTTCCCTAGCACAGATACGCAGTATTTT.